At least ten counts were recorded for the clone carrying this TCR beta chain. The trim removed 1 base at V and 7 bases at J, leaving 7 bases unmatched. This CDR3 contains 16 residues. Per the germline V gene, CDR1 is SGHNT and CDR2 is YENEEA. PBMCs were obtained from over 8.5 ml fresh peripheral blood. These data are taken from a study of T cells in Graves' hyperthyroidism and ophthalmopathy. Using RNA transcripts as the source, TCR beta CDR3 regions were amplified. HTBI primers were employed in a first-round RT-PCR of the TCR CDR3. One entry per CDR3 protein, called by TCRdb with MiXCR from the multiplex PCR reads. Here the sample spans about 110,000 distinct CDR3 sequences, approximately 15% being singletons.

Input material: blood. The TCR originated in a woman aged 50 to 60 with Graves' hyperthyroidism. The chain employs TRBV11-3 and TRBJ2-1; 10 nucleotides align to TRBD1. In DNA form, the CDR3 reads TGTGCCAGCAGCTTAGGGGGACAGGGGCCTGTGAATGAGCAGTTCTTC. Translating it yields CASSLGGQGPVNEQFF.